This section outlines one TCR beta chain sequence together with its context. Its antigen remains unknown. The data were obtained in a study of cytomegalovirus exposure and HLA in healthy donors. Study outcomes and limitations: In a later analysis, CMV-associated beta chains were mostly HLA-associated, it appeared. A later analysis showed HLA-associated TCR beta chains outstripping equally common others in clonal expansion. Specificity of a few CMV-associated chains for CMV antigens was verified in vitro.

Per the germline V gene, CDR1 is KGHSH and CDR2 is LQKENI. V was clipped by 4 bases and J by 3 bases, with 9 bases between them. CDR3 length: 13 amino acids. Vbeta (60) and Jbeta (13) primers were used in the PCR. Assay used: immunoSEQ multiplex PCR; TCRdb lists only in-frame clones, some missing. Of approximately 170,000 clones in the sample, around 73% were seen once. This clonotype was obtained from a woman between 18 and 29 years old in good health and CMV-seropositive. V and J are TRBV18 and TRBJ2-5; possibly TRBD2 for D (5 bases). The specimen sequenced was PBMCs. The CDR3 nucleotides are TGTGCCAGCTCACTCGGACTGGAAGAGACCCAGTACTTC. Protein: CASSLGLEETQYF.